The 32 T cell receptor beta chains below all came from one sample that was sequenced in a study of T cells in Graves' hyperthyroidism and ophthalmopathy. There were TCR beta CDR3 regions amplified from RNA transcripts. With the HTBI primer set, the TCR CDR3 went through a first round of RT-PCR. In TCRdb, the multiplex PCR reads were re-called with MiXCR into one record per CDR3 protein. The table includes 250,000 or so distinct CDR3 sequences, about 16% detected once. Material: blood. All receptors derive from a woman in her fifties or sixties with Graves' hyperthyroidism that later progressed to Graves' ophthalmopathy.

Many counts were recorded for this clonotype. The chain links TRBV7-3 to TRBJ2-2; unclear D gene. CDR1 and CDR2 from the germline V gene are SGHTA and FQGTGA. Between the trimmed V and J ends, which lost 10 bases and 5 bases, there was a span of 14 bases. The CDR3 consists of 13 residues. CDR3 sequence: CATALGATGELFF. CDR3 sequence (DNA): TGTGCCACGGCCTTGGGTGCAACCGGGGAGCTGTTTTTT.

The chain has TRBV2 and TRBJ1-2, with 9 bases matching TRBD1. The V segment lost 7 bases and the J segment 5 bases; nucleotides outside the gene matches: 2. CDR3 length equals 12 residues. The germline V gene encodes CDR1 SNHLY and CDR2 FYNNEI. CDR3 sequence reads: CASTGTGYGYTF. The CDR3 region has the DNA TGTGCCAGCACCGGGACAGGGTATGGCTACACCTTC.

At least ten counts were recorded for this clonotype. This chain joins TRBV12-3 or TRBV12-4 and TRBJ1-1; no clear D gene. The CDR3 totals 12 residues. Trimming cost V 6 bases and J 7 bases, with 12 bases left between them. The CDR3 DNA reads as TGTGCCAGCAGCCTAAGGACCTTTGAAGCTTTCTTT. It specifies CASSLRTFEAFF.

This clonotype was observed at least ten times. The J gene is TRBJ2-7, the V gene TRBV6-1; D is unclear. Per germline, CDR1 MNHNS and CDR2 SASEGT. CDR3 length: 12 residues. Trimming cost V 6 bases and J 4 bases, with 10 bases left between them. This CDR3 reads CASRHDMYEQYF. The CDR3 DNA reads TGTGCCAGCAGACACGACATGTACGAGCAGTACTTC.

The chain joins TRBV4-2 to TRBJ2-6, with TRBD2 matching over 14 bases. V shed 5 bases and J 3 bases; nucleotides not matched to a gene: 6. The CDR3 runs to 18 residues. CDR1 and CDR2 (germline): LGHNA, YNFKEQ. In nucleotides, the CDR3 is TGTGCCAGCAGCTCTCCGACTAGCGGGAGGGTTGGGGCCAACGTCCTGACTTTC. This translates into CASSSPTSGRVGANVLTF.

The table lists this clonotype with many counts. In nucleotides, the CDR3 is TGTGCCGCTGGACAGGGGTCCTACCAGCCCCAGCATTTT. Translated, it gives CAAGQGSYQPQHF. This chain joins TRBV28 and TRBJ1-5, with 9 positions matching TRBD1. Per the germline V gene, CDR1 is MDHEN and CDR2 is SYDVKM. The CDR3 is 13 amino acids. V was pared by 11 bases and J by 7 bases, with 9 bases of the junction left unmatched.

The J gene is TRBJ2-7, the V gene TRBV5-1; possible D gene TRBD1, 6 bases. Per the germline V gene, CDR1 is SGHRS and CDR2 is YFSETQ. V was trimmed by 1 base and J by 5 bases, leaving 22 bases between them. This CDR3 spans 17 amino acids. CDR3 sequence reads: CASSLSYSPDSLDEQYF. DNA of the CDR3: TGCGCCAGCAGCTTGAGTTATAGCCCGGACAGCCTCGACGAGCAGTACTTC.

This clonotype was seen many times. V gene TRBV12-3 or TRBV12-4 combines with J gene TRBJ1-4; D is undetermined. V was cut by 1 base and J by 5 bases, with 5 bases left in between. This CDR3 comprises 13 residues. CDR3 protein: CASSLELNEKLFF. CDR3 nucleotides: TGTGCCAGCAGTTTAGAGCTCAATGAAAAACTGTTTTTT.

J is TRBJ2-1 and V is TRBV30, with 8 positions matching TRBD2. CDR3 length equals 14 residues. With V trimmed by 6 bases and J by 3 bases, 7 bases remained unmatched. The germline V gene encodes CDR1 GTSNPN and CDR2 SVGIG (reference sequence). The CDR3: CACFRTSSYNEQFF. In DNA, the CDR3 is TGTGCCTGCTTTAGGACTAGCAGCTACAATGAGCAGTTCTTC. Together with reference TRBV30 and TRBJ2-1, the CDR3 gives the full variable domain: SQTIHQWPATLVQPVGSPLSLECTVEGTSNPNLYWYRQAAGRGLQLLFYSVGIGQISSEVPQNLSASRPQDRQFILSSKKLLLSDSGFYLCACFRTSSYNEQFFGPGTRLTVL.

The chain carries TRBV5-1 and TRBJ2-5; D is unresolved. This CDR3 is 13 amino acids long. The germline V gene has CDR1 SGHRS and CDR2 YFSETQ. The V end lost 7 bases, the J end lost 0 bases, and 10 bases lay between the germline ends. The CDR3 region is CASRSSNQETQYF. Here the CDR3 DNA reads TGCGCCAGCCGAAGTTCCAACCAAGAGACCCAGTACTTC.

There are many counts of this clonotype. V and J are TRBV10-2 and TRBJ1-2; the match to TRBD1 covers 11 bases. Germline CDR1 WSHSY, CDR2 SAAADI. This CDR3 comprises 14 residues. The V gene end was trimmed by 6 bases and the J gene end by 6 bases; junction bases not matched to a gene: 6. CDR3 DNA: TGCGCCAGCAGGGGGGACAGGGGGTTCAATGGCTACACCTTC. Encoded protein: CASRGDRGFNGYTF.

The chain recombines TRBV6-1 with TRBJ2-1; D perhaps matches TRBD2 (5 bases). Germline-derived CDR1 and CDR2 are MNHNS and SASEGT. The germline V and J ends were trimmed by 7 bases and 0 bases, with 10 bases remaining between them. The CDR3 consists of 14 residues. CDR3 nucleotide sequence: TGTGCCAGCATAGGAGGAGGCTCCTACAATGAGCAGTTCTTC. Protein product: CASIGGGSYNEQFF.

This clonotype has a count of ten or more. V and J are TRBV20-1 and TRBJ2-7; perhaps D is TRBD1 or TRBD2 (5 bases each). The CDR3 length is 16 residues. Looked up from germline, CDR1 is DFQATT and CDR2 is SNEGSKA (reference sequence). The V end was cut by 3 bases, the J end by 0 bases, with 18 bases between. CDR3 coding DNA: TGCAGTGCTAGTGCAACCGGGACCAAAAGCTCCTACGAGCAGTACTTC. Translated: CSASATGTKSSYEQYF.

This clonotype was seen at least ten times. V and J are TRBV25-1 and TRBJ2-1; D possibly uses TRBD1 or TRBD2 (5 bases each). The germline V gene encodes CDR1 MGHDK and CDR2 SYGVNS. CDR3 size: 17 residues. V was clipped by 4 bases and J by 4 bases, with 20 bases between them. The CDR3 is CASSVQGPHPFYNEQFF. Written as DNA, the CDR3 is TGTGCCAGCAGTGTTCAGGGACCGCACCCCTTTTACAATGAGCAGTTCTTC.

There are a few counts of this clonotype. CDR3: CASSLGREPLQYF. The CDR3 nucleotides read TGTGCCAGCAGCCTAGGGCGGGAGCCATTGCAGTACTTC. This chain uses TRBV7-9 with TRBJ2-7, with 7 bases fitting TRBD2. The V segment lost 5 bases and the J segment 9 bases; nucleotides outside the gene matches: 10. CDR1 SEHNR and CDR2 FQNEAQ come from the germline V gene (reference sequence). The CDR3 is made up of 13 amino acids.

There are many counts of this clonotype. The gene calls are TRBV7-8 and TRBJ2-3; D is possibly TRBD1 or TRBD2 (5 bases each). V dropped 5 bases and J dropped 8 bases, with 20 bases sitting between them. The CDR3 loop spans 15 amino acids. Germline V gene sequence: CDR1 SGHVS, CDR2 FQNEAQ. The CDR3 protein is CASSPRDPSSGTQYF. As DNA, the CDR3 is TGTGCCAGCAGCCCTCGGGACCCGAGTTCCGGTACGCAGTATTTT. The full variable domain, completed using reference TRBV7-8 and TRBJ2-3, is GAGVSQSPRYKVAKRGQDVALRCDPISGHVSLFWYQQALGQGPEFLTYFQNEAQLDKSGLPSDRFFAERPEGSVSTLKIQRTQQEDSAVYLCASSPRDPSSGTQYFGPGTRLTVL.

Many counts were recorded for this clonotype. The chain uses TRBV6-1 and TRBJ2-7; D perhaps matches TRBD2 (6 bases). The V gene's germline CDR1 is MNHNS and CDR2 SASEGT. V lost 4 bases, J lost 2 bases, and 9 bases lay in between. CDR3 length equals 13 residues. CDR3 region: CASSAREAYEQYF. CDR3 bases: TGTGCCAGCAGTGCCAGGGAGGCCTACGAGCAGTACTTC.

V gene TRBV20-1 combines with J gene TRBJ1-1; no reliable D call. This CDR3 contains 16 residues. Trimming left V 1 base short and J 1 base short, with 16 bases between. Per the germline V gene, CDR1 is DFQATT and CDR2 is SNEGSKA (reference sequence). CDR3 loop: CSARVGSVHTNTEAFF. The CDR3 DNA reads TGCAGTGCTAGAGTAGGGAGTGTGCATACGAACACTGAAGCTTTCTTT.

This clonotype was observed at least ten times. The CDR3 bases are TGCGCCAGCAGCTTCGTGGCAGGGAACACCGGGGAGCTGTTTTTT. Protein sequence: CASSFVAGNTGELFF. The chain combines TRBV5-1 with TRBJ2-2; D gene uncertain. CDR1 is SGHRS and CDR2 is YFSETQ in the germline V gene. This CDR3 is 15 amino acids long. V was shortened by 2 bases and J by 1 base, with 9 bases between the two germline ends.

This clonotype was detected many times. V is TRBV27 and J is TRBJ1-1; 8 nucleotides align to TRBD1. The CDR3 consists of 14 residues. The germline gives CDR1 MNHEY, CDR2 SMNVEV (reference sequence). J lost 1 base, V lost 5 bases, and 3 bases had no gene match. CDR3: CASSMDRENTEAFF. CDR3 DNA sequence: TGTGCCAGCAGTATGGACAGGGAGAACACTGAAGCTTTCTTT.

V gene TRBV11-1 combines with J gene TRBJ2-4; tentative D call: TRBD1 (7 bases). The CDR3 consists of 17 residues. CDR1 is SGHAT, CDR2 FQDESV, per germline (reference sequence). V lost 5 bases, J lost 5 bases, and 22 bases lay in between. CDR3 nucleotides: TGTGCCAGCAGCCTTAACCCTGGAGGGGGCGGTGAAAACATTCAGTACTTC. It encodes CASSLNPGGGGENIQYF.

Many counts were recorded for this clonotype. The chain recombines TRBV20-1 with TRBJ2-1; 9 positions match TRBD2. The CDR3 runs to 18 residues. The V and J ends lost 0 bases and 0 bases, in that order; junction bases with no gene match: 9. Germline CDR1 and CDR2: DFQATT and SNEGSKA (reference sequence). CDR3 region: CSARDSPSGISSYNEQFF. CDR3 sequence (DNA): TGCAGTGCTAGAGATTCGCCTAGCGGGATCAGCTCCTACAATGAGCAGTTCTTC.

This clonotype was counted ten times or more. V usage is TRBV7-9 and J usage is TRBJ1-2, with unresolved D. CDR1 is SEHNR, CDR2 FQNEAQ, per germline (reference sequence). The CDR3 covers 14 residues. With 5 bases removed from V and 2 bases from J, the gap between germline ends came to 12 bases. The CDR3 DNA is TGTGCCAGCAGCCAGGCCGCAGAAAACTATGGCTACACCTTC. It yields the protein CASSQAAENYGYTF.

This clonotype has ten or more counts. This sequence joins TRBV13 and TRBJ1-3; no firm D call. This CDR3 region has 15 residues. V shed 6 bases and J shed 0 bases, with 12 bases lying between them. Germline V gives CDR1 PRHDT, CDR2 FYEKMQ (reference sequence). The CDR3 DNA sequence: TGTGCCAGCAGTCTCCTAGGGATCTCTGGAAACACCATATATTTT. Its protein is CASSLLGISGNTIYF.

This clonotype was picked up many times. CDR3 residues: CASRTSGTIPEGNEQFF. The CDR3 DNA follows: TGTGCCAGCAGGACTAGCGGGACCATCCCTGAAGGCAATGAGCAGTTCTTC. V and J are TRBV2 and TRBJ2-1; TRBD2 aligns across 11 bases. CDR1 SNHLY and CDR2 FYNNEI come from the germline V gene. After removal of 6 bases from V and 6 bases from J, the junction contained 13 bases not matched to a gene. This CDR3 contains 17 residues.

This clonotype was detected only a few times. The chain joins TRBV5-1 to TRBJ1-1, with D perhaps matching TRBD1 (6 bases). This CDR3 has 12 amino acids. Trimming stripped 7 bases from V and 6 bases from J, with 13 bases between. CDR1 and CDR2 from the germline V gene are SGHRS and YFSETQ. The CDR3 sequence is CASQTGSAEAFF. Here the CDR3 DNA reads TGCGCCAGCCAAACAGGGAGCGCTGAAGCTTTCTTT.

This clonotype was detected ten times or more. The gene calls are TRBV11-2 and TRBJ2-2; no firm D call. Trimming shortened V by 4 bases and J by 4 bases, and 13 bases separated the two germline ends. The CDR3 is 15 amino acids. Germline V gene sequence: CDR1 SGHAT, CDR2 FQNNGV. For the CDR3, the DNA is TGTGCCAGCAGCTGGGTCCGGGCAGTCACCGGGGAGCTGTTTTTT. Its translation is CASSWVRAVTGELFF.

This clonotype was detected many times. The chain couples TRBV12-3 or TRBV12-4 to TRBJ2-1; the match to TRBD2 covers 8 bases. This CDR3 is built from 15 residues. Germline trimming cut 6 bases from V and 4 bases from J; bases unmatched to any gene: 8. CDR3 sequence (DNA): TGTGCCAGCAGACAGGAACTAGCGGCTTACAATGAGCAGTTCTTC. Protein sequence: CASRQELAAYNEQFF.

This clonotype was detected many times. The V gene is TRBV2, the J gene TRBJ2-3; no definite D call. Germline V gene lookup returns CDR1 SNHLY and CDR2 FYNNEI. The CDR3 totals 15 residues. V lost 7 bases to trimming and J lost 7 bases, with 21 bases between them. Here the CDR3 reads CASTAGQSPPNTQYF. The DNA of the CDR3 is TGTGCCAGCACTGCCGGGCAGTCCCCTCCAAATACGCAGTATTTT.

This clonotype came up many times. J is TRBJ1-5 and V is TRBV2; the match to TRBD1 covers 12 bases. V lost 8 bases and J lost 4; bases outside the gene matches: 3. Germline V gives CDR1 SNHLY, CDR2 FYNNEI. This CDR3 region has 14 residues. The CDR3 protein is CASGTGGRNQPQHF. CDR3 in DNA: TGTGCCAGCGGGACAGGGGGCCGTAATCAGCCCCAGCATTTT.

This clonotype was found many times. The genes are TRBV7-2 and TRBJ2-2; 14 bases are shared with TRBD2. Germline V lookup: CDR1 SGHTA, CDR2 FQGNSA. V lost 5 bases, J lost 5 bases, and 13 bases stayed unmatched. The length of the CDR3 is 19 residues. CDR3 sequence (DNA): TGTGCCAGCAGCAAAATCGTGAGACTAGCGGGAGGGGGAACCGGGGAGCTGTTTTTT. This codes for CASSKIVRLAGGGTGELFF.

This clonotype was counted many times. This chain's CDR3 is CASSSGTGQEQYF. The CDR3, as DNA: TGTGCCAGCAGCTCCGGGACAGGACAGGAGCAGTACTTC. The rearrangement joins TRBV7-3 to TRBJ2-7, with 8 bases matching TRBD1. V lost 4 bases, J lost 7 bases, and 6 bases stayed unmatched. The germline V gene encodes CDR1 SGHTA and CDR2 FQGTGA. The CDR3 runs to 13 residues.